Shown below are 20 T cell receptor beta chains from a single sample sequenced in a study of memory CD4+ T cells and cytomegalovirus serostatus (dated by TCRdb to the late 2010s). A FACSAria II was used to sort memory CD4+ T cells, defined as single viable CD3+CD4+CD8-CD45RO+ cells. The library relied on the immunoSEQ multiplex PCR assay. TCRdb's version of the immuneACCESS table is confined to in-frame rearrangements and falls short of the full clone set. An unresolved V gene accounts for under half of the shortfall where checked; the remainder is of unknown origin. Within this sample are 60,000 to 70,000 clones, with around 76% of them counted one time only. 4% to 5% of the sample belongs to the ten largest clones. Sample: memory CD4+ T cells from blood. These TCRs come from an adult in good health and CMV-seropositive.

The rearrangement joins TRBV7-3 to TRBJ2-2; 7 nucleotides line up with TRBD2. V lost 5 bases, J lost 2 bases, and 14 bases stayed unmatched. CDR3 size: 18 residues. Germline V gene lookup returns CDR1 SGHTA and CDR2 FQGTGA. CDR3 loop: CASSARRLAALNTGELFF. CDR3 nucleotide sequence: TGTGCCAGCAGCGCGCGGCGGCTAGCGGCCCTTAACACCGGGGAGCTGTTTTTT. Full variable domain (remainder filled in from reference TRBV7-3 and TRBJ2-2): GAGVSQTPSNKVTEKGKYVELRCDPISGHTALYWYRQSLGQGPEFLIYFQGTGAADDSGLPNDRFFAVRPEGSVSTLKIQRTERGDSAVYLCASSARRLAALNTGELFFGEGSRLTVL.

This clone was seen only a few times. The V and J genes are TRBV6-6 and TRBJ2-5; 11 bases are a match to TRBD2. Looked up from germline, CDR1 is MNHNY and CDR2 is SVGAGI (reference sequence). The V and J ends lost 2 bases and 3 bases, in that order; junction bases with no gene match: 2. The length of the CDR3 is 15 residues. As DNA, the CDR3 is TGTGCCAGCAGTTACCTAGCGGGAGGCAAAGAGACCCAGTACTTC. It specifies CASSYLAGGKETQYF.

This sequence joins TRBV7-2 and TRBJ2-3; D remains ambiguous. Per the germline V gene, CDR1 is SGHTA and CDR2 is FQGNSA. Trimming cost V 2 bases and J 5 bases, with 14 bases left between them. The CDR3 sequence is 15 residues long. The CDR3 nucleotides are TGTGCCAGCAGCTTATCTGGGGAAAGGATAGATACGCAGTATTTT. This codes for CASSLSGERIDTQYF.

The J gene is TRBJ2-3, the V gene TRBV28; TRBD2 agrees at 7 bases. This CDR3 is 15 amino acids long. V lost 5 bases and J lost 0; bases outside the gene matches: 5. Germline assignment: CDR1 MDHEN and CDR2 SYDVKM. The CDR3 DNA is TGTGCCAGCAGTCCATCTAGCGGTAGCACAGATACGCAGTATTTT. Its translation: CASSPSSGSTDTQYF.

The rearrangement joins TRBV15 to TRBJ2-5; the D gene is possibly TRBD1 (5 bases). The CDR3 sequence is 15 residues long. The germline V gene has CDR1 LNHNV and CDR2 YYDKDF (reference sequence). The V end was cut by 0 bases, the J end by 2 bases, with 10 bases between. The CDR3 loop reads CATSRERAGQETQYF. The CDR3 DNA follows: TGTGCCACCAGCAGAGAAAGGGCAGGGCAAGAGACCCAGTACTTC.

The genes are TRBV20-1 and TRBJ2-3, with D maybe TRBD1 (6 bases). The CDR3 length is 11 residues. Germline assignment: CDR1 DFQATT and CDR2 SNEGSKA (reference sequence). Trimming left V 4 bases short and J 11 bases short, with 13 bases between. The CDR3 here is CSATLLGGQYF. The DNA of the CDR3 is TGCAGTGCTACACTTCTAGGGGGGCAGTATTTT.

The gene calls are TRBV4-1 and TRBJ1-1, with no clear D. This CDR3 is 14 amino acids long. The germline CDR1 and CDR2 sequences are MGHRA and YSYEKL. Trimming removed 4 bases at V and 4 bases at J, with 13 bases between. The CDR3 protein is CASSRVVGVTEAFF. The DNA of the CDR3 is TGCGCCAGCAGCCGCGTCGTCGGGGTCACTGAAGCTTTCTTT.

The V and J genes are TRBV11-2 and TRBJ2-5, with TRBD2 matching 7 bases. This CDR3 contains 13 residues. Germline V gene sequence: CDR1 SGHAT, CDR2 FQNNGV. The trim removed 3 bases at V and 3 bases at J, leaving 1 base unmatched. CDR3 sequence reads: CASSFAGEETQYF. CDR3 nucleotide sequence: TGTGCCAGCAGCTTCGCGGGGGAAGAGACCCAGTACTTC. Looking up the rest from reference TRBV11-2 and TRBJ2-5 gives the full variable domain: EAGVAQSPRYKIIEKRQSVAFWCNPISGHATLYWYQQILGQGPKLLIQFQNNGVVDDSQLPKDRFSAERLKGVDSTLKIQPAKLEDSAVYLCASSFAGEETQYFGPGTRLLVL.

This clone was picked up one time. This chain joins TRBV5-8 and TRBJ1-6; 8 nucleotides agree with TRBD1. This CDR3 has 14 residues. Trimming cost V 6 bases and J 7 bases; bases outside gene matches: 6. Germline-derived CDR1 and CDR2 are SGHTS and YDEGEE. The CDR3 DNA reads TGTGCCAGCAACCGGGGACAGGCAAATTCACCCCTCCACTTT. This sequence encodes CASNRGQANSPLHF.

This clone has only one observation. The CDR3: CSVEGTSGLSYNEQFF. The CDR3 region has the DNA TGCAGCGTTGAAGGGACTAGCGGGCTCTCCTACAATGAGCAGTTCTTC. The chain carries TRBV29-1 and TRBJ2-1, with TRBD2 matching over 11 bases. The V gene's germline CDR1 is SQVTM and CDR2 ANQGSEA. CDR3 length: 16 amino acids. V trimming: 1 base; J trimming: 0 bases; junction bases outside the gene matches: 2.

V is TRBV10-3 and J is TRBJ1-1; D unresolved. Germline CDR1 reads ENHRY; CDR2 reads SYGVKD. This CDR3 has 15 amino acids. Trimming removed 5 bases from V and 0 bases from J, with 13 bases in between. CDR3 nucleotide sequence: TGTGCCATCAGTAGGATCGGACCCCTGAACACTGAAGCTTTCTTT. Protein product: CAISRIGPLNTEAFF.

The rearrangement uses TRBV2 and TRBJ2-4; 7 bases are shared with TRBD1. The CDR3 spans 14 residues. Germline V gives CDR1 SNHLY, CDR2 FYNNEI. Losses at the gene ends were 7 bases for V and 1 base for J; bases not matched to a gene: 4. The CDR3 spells CASIRDSAKNIQYF. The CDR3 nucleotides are TGTGCCAGCATCCGGGACAGCGCCAAAAACATTCAGTACTTC.

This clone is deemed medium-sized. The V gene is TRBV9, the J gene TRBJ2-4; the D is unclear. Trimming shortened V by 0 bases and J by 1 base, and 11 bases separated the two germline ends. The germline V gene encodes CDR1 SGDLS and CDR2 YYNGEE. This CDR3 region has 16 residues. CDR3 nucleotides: TGTGCCAGCAGCGTAGATTCCAGCGTTGCCAAAAACATTCAGTACTTC. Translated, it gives CASSVDSSVAKNIQYF. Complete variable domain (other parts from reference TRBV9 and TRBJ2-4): DSGVTQTPKHLITATGQRVTLRCSPRSGDLSVYWYQQSLDQGLQFLIQYYNGEERAKGNILERFSAQQFPDLHSELNLSSLELGDSALYFCASSVDSSVAKNIQYFGAGTRLSVL.

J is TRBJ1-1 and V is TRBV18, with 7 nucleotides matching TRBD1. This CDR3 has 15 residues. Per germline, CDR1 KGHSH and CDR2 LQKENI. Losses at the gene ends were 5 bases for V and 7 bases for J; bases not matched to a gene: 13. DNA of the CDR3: TGTGCCAGCTCAGACAGGGAAATGGCTTTGGGTGAAGCTTTCTTT. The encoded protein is CASSDREMALGEAFF.

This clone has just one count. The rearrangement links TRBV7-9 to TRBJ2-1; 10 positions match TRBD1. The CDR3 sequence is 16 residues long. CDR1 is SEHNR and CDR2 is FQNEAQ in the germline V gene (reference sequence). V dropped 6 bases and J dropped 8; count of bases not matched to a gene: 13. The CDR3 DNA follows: TGTGCCAGCAGGAGGGACAGGGGAGGTTTGGGCTATGAGCAGTTCTTC. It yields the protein CASRRDRGGLGYEQFF.

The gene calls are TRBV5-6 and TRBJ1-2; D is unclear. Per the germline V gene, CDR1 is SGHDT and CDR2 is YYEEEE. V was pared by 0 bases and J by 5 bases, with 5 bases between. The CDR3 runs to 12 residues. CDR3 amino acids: CASSLDSYGYTF. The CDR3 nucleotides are TGTGCCAGCAGCTTGGACTCGTATGGCTACACCTTC.

CDR3 residues: CASFSGNTIYF. CDR3 DNA sequence: TGTGCCAGCTTCTCTGGAAACACCATATATTTT. The rearrangement uses TRBV28 and TRBJ1-3; D unresolved. The CDR3 loop spans 11 amino acids. Between the trimmed V and J ends, which lost 8 bases and 0 bases, there was a span of 2 bases. CDR1 is MDHEN and CDR2 is SYDVKM in the germline V gene.

In DNA form, the CDR3 reads TGTGCCACCAGCAGGGGACCATTTAGTGAGCAGTTCTTC. It specifies CATSRGPFSEQFF. The chain carries TRBV15 and TRBJ2-1; possibly TRBD1 or TRBD2 for D (5 bases each). Looked up from germline, CDR1 is LNHNV and CDR2 is YYDKDF (reference sequence). This CDR3 is built from 13 residues. V lost 3 bases to trimming and J lost 9 bases, with 12 bases between them.

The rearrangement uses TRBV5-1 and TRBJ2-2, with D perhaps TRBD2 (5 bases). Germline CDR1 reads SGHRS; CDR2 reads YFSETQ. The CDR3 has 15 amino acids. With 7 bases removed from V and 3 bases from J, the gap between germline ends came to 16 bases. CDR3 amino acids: CASQSLGIYTGELFF. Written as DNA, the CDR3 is TGCGCCAGCCAATCACTAGGGATCTACACCGGGGAGCTGTTTTTT.

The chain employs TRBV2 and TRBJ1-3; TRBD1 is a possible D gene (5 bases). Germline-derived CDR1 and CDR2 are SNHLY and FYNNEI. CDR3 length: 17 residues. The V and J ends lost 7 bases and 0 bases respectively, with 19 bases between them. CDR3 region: CASTEGTEIYSGNTIYF. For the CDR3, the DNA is TGTGCCAGCACCGAGGGGACGGAGATCTACTCTGGAAACACCATATATTTT.